This TCR beta chain was retrieved from a study of blood T cell repertoires in COVID-19 (TCRdb year 2020). General notes on the study: Samples covering the acute and convalescent phases of COVID-19 were provided by collaborators in the United States, Italy and Spain. The samples were drawn from the first 160 participants of the ongoing ImmuneRACE study and from 1,254 subjects provided by 6 global collaborators. Subjects who had been exposed to COVID-19, were actively infected with it, or had recovered from it provided the deeply sampled blood TCRbeta repertoires that made up the dataset. The material from the prospective study consisted of cDNA or gDNA derived from T cells, B-cell-depleted T cells, or PBMCs. Where available, HLA class I and class II types were obtained from metadata supplied by the sample provider rather than from assay-based typing. A de-identified subject ID, COVID-19 status, age in years and sex were almost always included in the sample metadata. A freely available public database, intended as a resource for researchers studying the immune response to SARS-CoV-2, is where the repertoires were released. Here is what the overall study found, with its caveats: Clinical and demographic metadata were provided uncurated, with the amount varying by source and participant.

About this clone: It lacks a known antigen. No base qualities exist here, and no much larger clone lies one base off it.

TCRbeta CDR3 regions were amplified from genomic DNA by means of the immunoSEQ Assay, a bias-controlled multiplex PCR. The paper's processing steps were these. The number of nucleated cells in each sample was estimated by amplification of reference gene primers within the assay. To quantify the absolute abundance of each unique TCRbeta CDR3 rearrangement, sequence reads were collapsed and filtered. For each sample, productive Simpson clonality was calculated as the square root of Simpson's diversity index over productive rearrangements. TCRdb took this table from immuneACCESS and kept in-frame rearrangements with V and J called. Such tables lack part of the clones; where checked against another copy, unresolved V genes explain under half of the gap, and the rest is unexplained. V, J and clone size are taken as reported in that table, and D and trimming were inferred from the DNA itself. This sample gives hundreds of thousands of clones in total; approximately 85% of them show up just once. The ten largest clones capture just over 7% of the sample.

Collaborating institutions collected whole blood in K2EDTA tubes following their own protocols. For TCRbeta analysis, collaborators shipped samples as frozen whole blood, isolated PBMCs, or DNA extracted from either of those sample types. The receptor comes from a human donor in a cohort sampled during active COVID-19. The material sequenced was peripheral blood.

This receptor carries the CDR3 CASSYLAGGVSGELFF. The nucleotide sequence reads TGTGCCAGCAGCTACCTAGCGGGGGGCGTGTCCGGGGAGCTGTTTTTT. The chain was built from TRBV11-2 and TRBJ2-2, and 11 bases in between align with TRBD2. The germline V and J ends show losses of 4 bases and 6 bases respectively, and no gene match explains 7 bases of the junction. The germline V gene provides CDR1 SGHAT and CDR2 FQNNGV. Reading from cysteine to phenylalanine, the CDR3 counts 16 amino acids. Only the CDR3 region is kept as DNA, spanning 48 bases read in frame from base 1.